Shown below are 30 T cell receptor beta chains from a single sample sequenced in a study of blood T cell repertoires in COVID-19. Libraries were prepared by immunoSEQ multiplex PCR; TCRdb keeps only in-frame clonotypes and omits some of them. The sample consists of more than 80,000 clones, 71% of them appearing once. Sequenced material: peripheral blood. The receptors stem from a human donor with acute or convalescent COVID-19. The donor label of this sample is uncertain.

The chain couples TRBV18 to TRBJ2-3; TRBD2 agrees at 13 bases. The length of the CDR3 is 16 residues. V trimming: 3 bases; J trimming: 1 base; junction bases outside the gene matches: 1. Germline CDR1 is KGHSH and CDR2 is LQKENI. CDR3 loop: CASSPGTSGGTDTQYF. In DNA form, the CDR3 reads TGTGCCAGCTCACCTGGGACTAGCGGGGGCACAGATACGCAGTATTTT.

This rearrangement joins TRBV29-1 to TRBJ2-3; 14 bases fit TRBD2. The trim removed 7 bases at V and 1 base at J, leaving 13 bases unmatched. The CDR3 is 18 residues long. Germline CDR1 SQVTM, CDR2 ANQGSEA. CDR3 loop: CSAVRGTSGGRGTDTQYF. The DNA for the CDR3 is TGCAGCGCCGTCCGCGGGACTAGCGGGGGAAGGGGCACAGATACGCAGTATTTT.

V and J are TRBV3-1 (or the pseudogene TRBV3-2) and TRBJ2-1; TRBD2 agrees at 14 bases. Looked up from germline, CDR1 is LGHDT and CDR2 is YNNKEL (reference sequence). This CDR3 comprises 18 residues. V lost 0 bases, J lost 7 bases, and 8 bases stayed unmatched. CDR3 loop: CASSQETGLAGGRNEQFF. The DNA for the CDR3 is TGTGCCAGCAGCCAAGAAACCGGACTAGCGGGGGGCCGGAATGAGCAGTTCTTC.

V usage is TRBV27 and J usage is TRBJ1-1, with TRBD1 as a possible D gene (6 bases). Germline lookup yields CDR1 MNHEY and CDR2 SMNVEV (reference sequence). CDR3 length: 15 residues. Trimming took off 5 bases at V and 0 bases at J, with 13 bases between the two ends. This CDR3 is CASSLWTALNTEAFF. The DNA for the CDR3 is TGTGCCAGCAGTCTTTGGACAGCCTTGAACACTGAAGCTTTCTTT.

The J gene is TRBJ1-4, the V gene TRBV28, with TRBD1 matching 8 bases. CDR3 length: 14 amino acids. The junction had 9 bases not matched to a gene; V was cut back by 5 bases and J by 10 bases. CDR1 and CDR2 (germline): MDHEN, SYDVKM. CDR3 DNA sequence: TGTGCCAGCAGTGTGGGACAGGATCGGGGAAAACTGTTTTTT. It specifies CASSVGQDRGKLFF. The entire variable domain, with the rest obtained from reference TRBV28 and TRBJ1-4, is as follows: DVKVTQSSRYLVKRTGEKVFLECVQDMDHENMFWYRQDPGLGLRLIYFSYDVKMKEKGDIPEGYSVSREKKERFSLILESASTNQTSMYLCASSVGQDRGKLFFGSGTQLSVL.

V and J are TRBV7-3 and TRBJ2-3; the match to TRBD2 covers 14 bases. V lost 1 base to trimming and J lost 6 bases; unmatched junction nucleotides: 18. CDR3 length equals 21 residues. Germline V gives CDR1 SGHTA, CDR2 FQGTGA. The CDR3 here is CASSLRPPGLAGAGFRDTQYF. The CDR3 nucleotides are TGTGCCAGCAGCTTAAGACCCCCGGGACTAGCGGGGGCGGGCTTTAGGGATACGCAGTATTTT.

A note on this clone: The sample contains more than one DNA sequence encoding this CDR3. The chain employs TRBV6-1 and TRBJ1-5; 7 bases match TRBD1. Losses at the gene ends were 3 bases for V and 5 bases for J; bases not matched to a gene: 4. Looked up from germline, CDR1 is MNHNS and CDR2 is SASEGT. This CDR3 has 14 residues. CDR3 protein: CASSELDRDQPQHF. In DNA, the CDR3 is TGTGCCAGCAGTGAGTTAGACAGGGATCAGCCCCAGCATTTT.

J is TRBJ1-5 and V is TRBV5-8, with D perhaps matching TRBD1 (5 bases). The germline V and J ends were trimmed by 0 bases and 0 bases, with 16 bases remaining between them. CDR3 length equals 18 residues. Germline values: CDR1 SGHTS, CDR2 YDEGEE. The CDR3 region is CASSLGILGDYSNQPQHF. The CDR3, as DNA: TGTGCCAGCAGCTTGGGGATCTTAGGGGATTATAGCAATCAGCCCCAGCATTTT.

This clone was found many times. V and J are TRBV28 and TRBJ1-2, with 7 positions matching TRBD1. This CDR3 is 11 amino acids long. Trimming cost V 4 bases and J 8 bases; bases outside gene matches: 1. Germline CDR1 reads MDHEN; CDR2 reads SYDVKM. CDR3 residues: CASSSTGGYTF. The DNA of the CDR3 is TGTGCCAGCAGTTCGACAGGGGGCTACACCTTC.

The genes are TRBV3-1 (or the pseudogene TRBV3-2) and TRBJ2-4; the match to TRBD2 covers 7 bases. Germline V lookup: CDR1 LGHDT, CDR2 YNNKEL (reference sequence). V shed 4 bases, J shed 9 bases, and the junction held 9 bases outside the gene matches. The CDR3 has 14 residues. Here the CDR3 reads CASSPGLERGIQYF. For the CDR3, the DNA is TGTGCCAGCAGCCCAGGACTAGAGCGGGGCATTCAGTACTTC.

This clone was seen a handful of times. J is TRBJ2-3 and V is TRBV29-1; 7 positions match TRBD2. This CDR3 comprises 14 residues. Germline V gives CDR1 SQVTM, CDR2 ANQGSEA. J lost 2 bases, V lost 1 base, and 3 bases had no gene match. CDR3 bases: TGCAGCGTTGAAGCCAGCGGGGCCACAGATACGCAGTATTTT. This translates into CSVEASGATDTQYF.

The chain joins TRBV19 to TRBJ2-1; 8 positions match TRBD2. The germline CDR1 and CDR2 sequences are LNHDA and SQIVND (reference sequence). V trimming: 6 bases; J trimming: 4 bases; junction bases outside the gene matches: 8. The CDR3 loop spans 15 amino acids. The CDR3 region has the DNA TGTGCCAGTAGCCATAGACTAGCGCATTACAATGAGCAGTTCTTC. Translated, it gives CASSHRLAHYNEQFF.

V is TRBV5-1 and J is TRBJ2-5; the D is unclear. CDR3 size: 14 residues. Between the trimmed V and J ends, which lost 1 base and 3 bases, there was a span of 10 bases. In germline, CDR1 is SGHRS, CDR2 YFSETQ. The CDR3 DNA is TGCGCCAGCAGCTTGACACGTCTGGAAGAGACCCAGTACTTC. This sequence encodes CASSLTRLEETQYF.

In its sample, this clone was seen once. The chain uses TRBV18 and TRBJ2-1; 11 positions match TRBD1. Per the germline V gene, CDR1 is KGHSH and CDR2 is LQKENI. V was clipped by 6 bases and J by 8 bases; unmatched bases: 12. The CDR3 has 16 amino acids. CDR3 loop: CASSSDRGRAGHEQFF. The CDR3 region has the DNA TGTGCCAGCTCCTCGGACAGGGGGCGCGCCGGGCATGAGCAGTTCTTC.

This clone has just a few counts. J is TRBJ1-5 and V is TRBV10-3; TRBD1 agrees at 7 bases. This CDR3 has 13 residues. Germline CDR1 reads ENHRY; CDR2 reads SYGVKD. The V segment lost 6 bases and the J segment 3 bases; nucleotides outside the gene matches: 2. Written as DNA, the CDR3 is TGTGCCATCAGAGGACAGGCCAATCAGCCCCAGCATTTT. Residues: CAIRGQANQPQHF.

Only a few counts were recorded for this clone. The chain is built from TRBV24-1 and TRBJ2-5, with TRBD2 identical over 7 bases. The junction had 16 bases not matched to a gene; V was cut back by 1 base and J by 3 bases. The CDR3 is made up of 19 amino acids. Germline V gives CDR1 KGHDR, CDR2 SFDVKD. The CDR3 region is CATSDLPPYGRGMEETQYF. Here the CDR3 DNA reads TGTGCCACCAGTGATTTACCCCCCTATGGGCGGGGGATGGAAGAGACCCAGTACTTC.

In this sample, this clone turned up a few times. V gene TRBV5-1 combines with J gene TRBJ1-4; the D gene is possibly TRBD1 (6 bases). The CDR3 contains 14 residues. The ends were cut back, 3 bases at V and 5 bases at J, with 11 bases in the middle. The germline gives CDR1 SGHRS, CDR2 YFSETQ. CDR3 amino acids: CASSSDSPNEKLFF. In nucleotides, the CDR3 is TGCGCCAGCAGCTCGGACAGCCCCAATGAAAAACTGTTTTTT.

This sequence joins TRBV5-1 and TRBJ2-1, with D possibly being TRBD2 (6 bases). The CDR3 contains 16 residues. The germline CDR1 and CDR2 sequences are SGHRS and YFSETQ. The V end was cut by 0 bases, the J end by 5 bases, with 15 bases between. This CDR3 is CASSLDVVRGNNEQFF. In DNA, the CDR3 is TGCGCCAGCAGCTTGGACGTCGTGCGGGGCAACAATGAGCAGTTCTTC.

The rearrangement uses TRBV29-1 and TRBJ2-1, with 12 bases that match TRBD2. Germline V lookup: CDR1 SQVTM, CDR2 ANQGSEA. The CDR3 loop spans 14 amino acids. Unmatched junction bases numbered 5, after V lost 7 bases and J lost 4 bases. Here the CDR3 DNA reads TGCAGCGCAGGACTAGCGGGGCCTTACAATGAGCAGTTCTTC. This translates into CSAGLAGPYNEQFF.

V and J are TRBV11-2 and TRBJ1-6; 9 bases match TRBD1. The J segment lost 5 bases and the V segment lost 5 bases, leaving 1 base of the junction unmatched. CDR1 SGHAT and CDR2 FQNNGV come from the germline V gene. The length of the CDR3 is 14 residues. The CDR3 region is CASSRDRDNSPLHF. The CDR3 coding sequence is TGTGCCAGCAGCCGGGACAGGGATAATTCACCCCTCCACTTT.

CDR3 sequence (DNA): TGCAGCGTTGAAGCAGGAAGGGGAACTGAAGCTTTCTTT. Its translation: CSVEAGRGTEAFF. V is TRBV29-1 and J is TRBJ1-1; tentative D call: TRBD1 (5 bases). CDR3 length: 13 residues. Per germline, CDR1 SQVTM and CDR2 ANQGSEA. Trimming took 1 base from V and 5 from J, leaving 11 bases between them.

The chain has TRBV6-5 and TRBJ1-2, with a possible D match to TRBD1 (5 bases). CDR1 is MNHEY and CDR2 is SVGAGI in the germline V gene. The germline V and J ends were trimmed by 6 bases and 0 bases, with 11 bases remaining between them. The CDR3 totals 14 residues. The CDR3 protein is CASSPRAPNYGYTF. In nucleotides, the CDR3 is TGTGCCAGCAGCCCCAGGGCACCTAACTATGGCTACACCTTC.

The chain uses TRBV30 and TRBJ1-1; a weak D match, TRBD1 (5 bases). The V gene lost 0 bases and the J gene lost 5 bases, with 10 bases spanning the gap. The CDR3 has 13 amino acids. Germline lookup yields CDR1 GTSNPN and CDR2 SVGIG (reference sequence). In DNA, the CDR3 is TGTGCCTGGAGTGTCGGGGGAGGGACTGAAGCTTTCTTT. Protein product: CAWSVGGGTEAFF.

The rearrangement uses TRBV6-5 and TRBJ2-1; 7 nucleotides line up with TRBD1. The CDR3 contains 14 residues. Trimming took 6 bases from V and 7 from J; bases not matched to a gene: 9. CDR1 and CDR2 from the germline V gene are MNHEY and SVGAGI. For the CDR3, the DNA is TGTGCCAGCAGGCGGAAACAGGGGAGAAATGAGCAGTTCTTC. Translating gives CASRRKQGRNEQFF.

J is TRBJ2-1 and V is TRBV5-4, with D maybe TRBD1 (5 bases). With 0 bases removed from V and 0 bases from J, the gap between germline ends came to 10 bases. The germline gives CDR1 SGHNT, CDR2 YYREEE (reference sequence). CDR3 length: 16 residues. CDR3 sequence: CASSLGQGSSYNEQFF. DNA of the CDR3: TGTGCCAGCAGCTTGGGGCAGGGAAGCTCCTACAATGAGCAGTTCTTC.

The rearrangement joins TRBV6-6 to TRBJ1-4; D is uncertain. V was cut by 3 bases and J by 0 bases, with 11 bases left in between. This CDR3 is built from 16 residues. The germline V gene has CDR1 MNHNY and CDR2 SVGAGI (reference sequence). DNA for the CDR3: TGTGCCAGCAGTTATCGAAGACTTGCAACTAATGAAAAACTGTTTTTT. Its protein product is CASSYRRLATNEKLFF.

The sample holds a few counts of this clone. This sequence joins TRBV3-1 (or the pseudogene TRBV3-2) and TRBJ2-3; tentative D call: TRBD1 (5 bases). Trimming left V 4 bases short and J 2 bases short, with 16 bases between. CDR3 length: 16 residues. The germline V gene encodes CDR1 LGHDT and CDR2 YNNKEL (reference sequence). Here the CDR3 DNA reads TGTGCCAGCAGCCCTACCGACAGACTGAACACAGATACGCAGTATTTT. Its protein product is CASSPTDRLNTDTQYF.

This clone was seen a handful of times. This rearrangement joins TRBV4-2 to TRBJ1-1; 9 bases align to TRBD1. This CDR3 spans 16 amino acids. Trimming cost V 3 bases and J 2 bases; bases outside gene matches: 7. The germline V gene has CDR1 LGHNA and CDR2 YNFKEQ. CDR3 residues: CASSQILGQGNTEAFF. Written as DNA, the CDR3 is TGTGCCAGCAGCCAGATATTGGGACAGGGAAACACTGAAGCTTTCTTT.

There are a few counts of this clone. The chain couples TRBV9 to TRBJ1-3; the match to TRBD1 covers 9 bases. Germline CDR1 is SGDLS and CDR2 is YYNGEE. The CDR3 runs to 17 residues. Losses at the gene ends were 3 bases for V and 6 bases for J; bases not matched to a gene: 13. This chain's CDR3 is CASSAAGTGNRENTIYF. The CDR3 DNA is TGTGCCAGCAGCGCCGCCGGGACAGGGAATAGAGAAAACACCATATATTTT.

The chain uses TRBV25-1 and TRBJ2-2; 10 positions match TRBD1. The CDR3 runs 16 residues. Losses at the gene ends were 6 bases for V and 4 bases for J; bases not matched to a gene: 8. Germline V CDR1 and CDR2: MGHDK, SYGVNS. The DNA of the CDR3 is TGTGCCAGCAGGGTTACCGGGACAGGGGTCACCGGGGAGCTGTTTTTT. Its translation: CASRVTGTGVTGELFF.